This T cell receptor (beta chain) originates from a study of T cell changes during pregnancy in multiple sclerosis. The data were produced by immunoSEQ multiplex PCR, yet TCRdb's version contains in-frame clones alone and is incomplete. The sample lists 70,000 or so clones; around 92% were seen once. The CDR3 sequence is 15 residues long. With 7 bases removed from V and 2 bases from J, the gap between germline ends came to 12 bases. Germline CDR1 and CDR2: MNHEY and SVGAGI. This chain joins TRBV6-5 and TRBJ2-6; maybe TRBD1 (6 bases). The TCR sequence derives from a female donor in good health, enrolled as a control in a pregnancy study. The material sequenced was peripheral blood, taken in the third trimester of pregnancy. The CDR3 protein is CASTQGYPGANVLTF. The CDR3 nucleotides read TGTGCCAGCACTCAGGGGTACCCTGGGGCCAACGTCCTGACTTTC.